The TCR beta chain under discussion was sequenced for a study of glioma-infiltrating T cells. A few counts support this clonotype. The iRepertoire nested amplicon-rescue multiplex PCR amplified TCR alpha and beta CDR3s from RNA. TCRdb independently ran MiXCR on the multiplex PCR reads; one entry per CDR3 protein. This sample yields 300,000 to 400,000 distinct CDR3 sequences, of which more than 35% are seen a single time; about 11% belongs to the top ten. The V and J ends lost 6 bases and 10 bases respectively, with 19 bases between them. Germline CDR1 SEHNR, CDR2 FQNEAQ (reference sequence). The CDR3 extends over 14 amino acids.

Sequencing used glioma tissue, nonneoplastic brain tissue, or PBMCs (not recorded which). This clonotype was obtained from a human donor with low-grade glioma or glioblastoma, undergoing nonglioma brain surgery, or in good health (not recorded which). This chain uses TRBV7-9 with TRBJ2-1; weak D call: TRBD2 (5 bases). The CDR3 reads CASSGLPTLGEQFF. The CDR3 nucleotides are TGTGCCAGCAGTGGACTTCCCACTCTGGGCGAGCAGTTCTTC. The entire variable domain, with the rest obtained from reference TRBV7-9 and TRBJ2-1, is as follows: DTGVSQNPRHKITKRGQNVTFRCDPISEHNRLYWYRQTLGQGPEFLTYFQNEAQLEKSRLLSDRFSAERPKGSFSTLEIQRTEQGDSAMYLCASSGLPTLGEQFFGPGTRLTVL.